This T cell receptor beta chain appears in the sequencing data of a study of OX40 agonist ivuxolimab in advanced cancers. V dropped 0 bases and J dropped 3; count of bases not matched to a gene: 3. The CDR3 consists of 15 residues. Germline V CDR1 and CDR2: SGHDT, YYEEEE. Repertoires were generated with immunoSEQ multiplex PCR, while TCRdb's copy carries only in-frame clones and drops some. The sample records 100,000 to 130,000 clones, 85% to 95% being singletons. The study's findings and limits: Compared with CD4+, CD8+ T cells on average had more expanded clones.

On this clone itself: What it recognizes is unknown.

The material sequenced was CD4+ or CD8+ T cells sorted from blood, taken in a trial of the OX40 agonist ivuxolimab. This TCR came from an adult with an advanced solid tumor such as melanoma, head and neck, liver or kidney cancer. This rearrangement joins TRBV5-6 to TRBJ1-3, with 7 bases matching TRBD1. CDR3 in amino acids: CASSLEQGIGNTIYF. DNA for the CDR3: TGTGCCAGCAGCTTGGAACAGGGGATTGGAAACACCATATATTTT. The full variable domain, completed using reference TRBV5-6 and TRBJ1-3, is DAGVTQSPTHLIKTRGQQVTLRCSPKSGHDTVSWYQQALGQGPQFIFQYYEEEERQRGNFPDRFSGHQFPNYSSELNVNALLLGDSALYLCASSLEQGIGNTIYFGEGSWLTVV.